The 32 T cell receptor beta chains below come from one sample, sequenced in a study of T cell changes during pregnancy in multiple sclerosis. Sequenced by immunoSEQ multiplex PCR; TCRdb stores in-frame clones only, minus some. The sample lists more than 35,000 clones, 89% occurring once. The sample consisted of CD8+ T cells from peripheral blood mononuclear cells, taken in the third trimester of pregnancy. These receptors were collected from a female donor with multiple sclerosis, enrolled in a pregnancy study.

The chain has TRBV7-2 and TRBJ2-7; D may be TRBD2 (6 bases). Germline V gene data show CDR1 as SGHTA and CDR2 as FQGNSA. The CDR3 loop spans 13 amino acids. The V gene lost 9 bases and the J gene lost 3 bases, with 15 bases spanning the gap. The CDR3 loop is CASTGLPNYEQYF. CDR3 sequence (DNA): TGTGCCAGTACGGGACTTCCTAACTACGAGCAGTACTTC.

The chain couples TRBV4-1 to TRBJ2-1; 14 bases match TRBD2. Trimming removed 3 bases from V and 6 bases from J; junction bases left unmatched: 1. CDR1 and CDR2 from the germline V gene are MGHRA and YSYEKL. The CDR3 covers 15 residues. The CDR3 bases are TGCGCCAGCAGCCACGGGACTAGCGGGAGCAATGAGCAGTTCTTC. Protein product: CASSHGTSGSNEQFF.

The chain couples TRBV28 to TRBJ2-7, with a weak D call TRBD2 (5 bases). The CDR3 runs 19 residues. CDR1 and CDR2 (germline): MDHEN, SYDVKM. V dropped 2 bases and J dropped 9 bases, with 32 bases sitting between them. CDR3 in amino acids: CASSLGPIVGRTAYEGQYF. CDR3 DNA: TGTGCCAGCAGTTTAGGGCCGATAGTGGGCAGGACTGCCTACGAAGGGCAGTACTTC. The entire variable domain, with the rest obtained from reference TRBV28 and TRBJ2-7, is as follows: DVKVTQSSRYLVKRTGEKVFLECVQDMDHENMFWYRQDPGLGLRLIYFSYDVKMKEKGDIPEGYSVSREKKERFSLILESASTNQTSMYLCASSLGPIVGRTAYEGQYFGPGTRLTVT.

The CDR3: CASSIAGAGNTIYF. CDR3 nucleotides: TGTGCCAGTAGTATCGCGGGGGCTGGAAACACCATATATTTT. This chain connects TRBV19 to TRBJ1-3; possibly TRBD1 for D (5 bases). This CDR3 is built from 14 residues. The V end was cut by 3 bases, the J end by 2 bases, with 8 bases between. Per germline, CDR1 LNHDA and CDR2 SQIVND (reference sequence).

This clone was observed a handful of times. The chain employs TRBV19 and TRBJ2-1; D gene unclear. The CDR3 is 13 residues long. Germline CDR1 reads LNHDA; CDR2 reads SQIVND (reference sequence). V lost 5 bases, J lost 8 bases, and 13 bases lay in between. This CDR3 reads CASSAARNHEQFF. The CDR3 DNA sequence: TGTGCCAGTAGTGCAGCGAGGAACCATGAGCAGTTCTTC.

The rearrangement links TRBV6-5 to TRBJ2-1; 9 bases align to TRBD2. The CDR3 runs to 16 residues. V shed 2 bases, J shed 7 bases, and the junction held 9 bases outside the gene matches. The germline gives CDR1 MNHEY, CDR2 SVGAGI. Here the CDR3 DNA reads TGTGCCAGCAGTTACGCGATAGCGGGAGCGGGTAATGAGCAGTTCTTC. As protein: CASSYAIAGAGNEQFF.

The rearrangement links TRBV21-1 to TRBJ2-4; the DNA was not used to check the table's D call, TRBD1. TRBV21-1 is annotated as a pseudogene. CDR3 length equals 19 residues. The CDR3 loop reads CASSMPGTGGFDGKNIQYF. The DNA for the CDR3 is TGTGCCAGCAGCATGCCCGGGACAGGGGGATTTGATGGCAAAAACATTCAGTACTTC.

This clone appeared a few times. CDR3 nucleotide sequence: TGTGCCAGCAGCCAAGTTCAAATAGGAGAGGGCACTGAAGCTTTCTTT. It codes for CASSQVQIGEGTEAFF. V gene TRBV4-2 combines with J gene TRBJ1-1; D is ambiguous. The CDR3 sequence is 16 residues long. Per germline, CDR1 LGHNA and CDR2 YNFKEQ. The germline V and J ends were trimmed by 1 base and 4 bases, with 16 bases remaining between them.

This clone was detected only once. The rearrangement joins TRBV13 to TRBJ1-1; perhaps TRBD1 as D (6 bases). Looked up from germline, CDR1 is PRHDT and CDR2 is FYEKMQ (reference sequence). V shed 7 bases and J shed 1 base, with 16 bases lying between them. There are 15 residues in the CDR3. Written as DNA, the CDR3 is TGTGCCAGCATGGGGGCGGGTAATACGAACACTGAAGCTTTCTTT. Translated: CASMGAGNTNTEAFF. Full variable domain (missing parts from reference TRBV13 and TRBJ1-1): AAGVIQSPRHLIKEKRETATLKCYPIPRHDTVYWYQQGPGQDPQFLISFYEKMQSDKGSIPDRFSAQQFSDYHSELNMSSLELGDSALYFCASMGAGNTNTEAFFGQGTRLTVV.

The rearrangement joins TRBV7-8 to TRBJ1-1; unclear D gene. Germline V lookup: CDR1 SGHVS, CDR2 FQNEAQ. The CDR3 totals 15 residues. Trimming left V 7 bases short and J 0 bases short, with 15 bases between. CDR3 in DNA: TGTGCCAGCAAGGTTGCGGGGAGCATGAACACTGAAGCTTTCTTT. This encodes CASKVAGSMNTEAFF.

The genes are TRBV9 and TRBJ2-1, with 8 bases matching TRBD2. This CDR3 contains 17 residues. With V trimmed by 0 bases and J by 2 bases, 7 bases remained unmatched. Germline values: CDR1 SGDLS, CDR2 YYNGEE. Written as DNA, the CDR3 is TGTGCCAGCAGCGTAGGGGGGGGACTAGGGGCCTACAATGAGCAGTTCTTC. This translates into CASSVGGGLGAYNEQFF.

This chain uses TRBV30 with TRBJ2-2, with 7 bases lining up with TRBD1. Germline CDR1 GTSNPN, CDR2 SVGIG (reference sequence). The CDR3 extends over 15 amino acids. The V segment lost 5 bases and the J segment 5 bases; nucleotides outside the gene matches: 11. The chain's CDR3 is CAWEGGAYRTGELFF. CDR3 DNA: TGTGCCTGGGAAGGGGGCGCATACCGAACCGGGGAGCTGTTTTTT.

The CDR3 DNA sequence: TGTGCCAGCAGCTTGACAGGATACAATGAGCAGTTCTTC. Translated: CASSLTGYNEQFF. The chain employs TRBV5-8 and TRBJ2-1; D might be TRBD1 (5 bases). CDR1 SGHTS and CDR2 YDEGEE come from the germline V gene. Trimming cost V 1 base and J 4 bases, with 6 bases left between them. The CDR3 loop spans 13 amino acids.

V gene TRBV27 combines with J gene TRBJ2-1; 7 bases align to TRBD1. V lost 6 bases to trimming and J lost 0 bases; unmatched junction nucleotides: 17. This CDR3 has 19 amino acids. Germline lookup yields CDR1 MNHEY and CDR2 SMNVEV (reference sequence). For the CDR3, the DNA is TGTGCCAGCAGGTCAGGGGGTTCGACAGGGTGGATCTCCTACAATGAGCAGTTCTTC. This encodes CASRSGGSTGWISYNEQFF.

J is TRBJ2-7 and V is TRBV7-9; the D gene is possibly TRBD2 (6 bases). V was pared by 8 bases and J by 5 bases, with 16 bases between. The CDR3 consists of 13 residues. Germline V gene lookup returns CDR1 SEHNR and CDR2 FQNEAQ (reference sequence). In DNA form, the CDR3 reads TGTGCCAGCGAAGGGGCGCGGGGAAACGAGCAGTACTTC. Translated: CASEGARGNEQYF.

The chain combines TRBV5-4 with TRBJ1-6, with TRBD1 matching over 7 bases. Germline V lookup: CDR1 SGHNT, CDR2 YYREEE (reference sequence). Unmatched junction bases numbered 6, after V lost 5 bases and J lost 7 bases. The CDR3 totals 14 residues. The CDR3 DNA follows: TGTGCCAGCAGACGGGACAGCCACAATTCACCCCTCCACTTT. Translated: CASRRDSHNSPLHF.

The genes are TRBV5-6 and TRBJ2-7, with D perhaps TRBD1 (6 bases). The germline V gene has CDR1 SGHDT and CDR2 YYEEEE. CDR3 length equals 14 residues. The ends were cut back, 2 bases at V and 2 bases at J, with 11 bases in the middle. This CDR3 is CASSLSPGAYEQYF. Here the CDR3 DNA reads TGTGCCAGCAGCTTAAGTCCAGGGGCCTACGAGCAGTACTTC.

V is TRBV29-1 and J is TRBJ1-3, with TRBD1 identical over 8 bases. The CDR3 spans 14 residues. V lost 6 bases to trimming and J lost 2 bases; unmatched junction nucleotides: 6. Per the germline V gene, CDR1 is SQVTM and CDR2 is ANQGSEA. The CDR3 region has the DNA TGCAGCGTGACGGGACAGGATCCTGGAAACACCATATATTTT. Amino acid sequence: CSVTGQDPGNTIYF.

As DNA, the CDR3 is TGTGCCAGCAGCTTAGACAGGGGGAATGAAAAACTGTTTTTT. Amino acids: CASSLDRGNEKLFF. This chain links TRBV7-9 with TRBJ1-4; TRBD1 agrees at 8 bases. The junction had 0 bases not matched to a gene; V was cut back by 1 base and J by 5 bases. The CDR3 consists of 14 residues. From germline, CDR1 is SEHNR and CDR2 FQNEAQ (reference sequence).

Only one count was recorded for this clone. The chain joins TRBV6-1 to TRBJ1-2; weak D call: TRBD1 (5 bases). Germline V gives CDR1 MNHNS, CDR2 SASEGT. The length of the CDR3 is 15 residues. The ends were cut back, 2 bases at V and 2 bases at J, with 12 bases in the middle. As DNA, the CDR3 is TGTGCCAGCAGTGAACGTGTCCGGGGGAACTATGGCTACACCTTC. Translating gives CASSERVRGNYGYTF.

The rearrangement joins TRBV30 to TRBJ1-5; 7 bases fit TRBD1. The CDR3 is 15 amino acids. Germline lookup yields CDR1 GTSNPN and CDR2 SVGIG (reference sequence). The V segment lost 0 bases and the J segment 3 bases; nucleotides outside the gene matches: 5. Here the CDR3 reads CAWSVGGDVNQPQHF. In DNA form, the CDR3 reads TGTGCCTGGAGTGTAGGGGGCGACGTCAATCAGCCCCAGCATTTT.

The rearrangement joins TRBV19 to TRBJ2-5, with TRBD1 matching over 7 bases. V lost 6 bases to trimming and J lost 9 bases; unmatched junction nucleotides: 10. The CDR3 has 13 amino acids. Germline V gene sequence: CDR1 LNHDA, CDR2 SQIVND (reference sequence). The CDR3 reads CASSEDRVRAQYF. The CDR3 DNA reads TGTGCCAGTAGCGAAGACAGGGTAAGGGCCCAGTACTTC.

This clone was counted between two and nine times. The chain recombines TRBV4-3 with TRBJ1-4, with D tentatively TRBD1 (6 bases). Germline loops: CDR1 LGHNA, CDR2 YSLEER. The V end lost 1 base, the J end lost 8 bases, and 17 bases lay between the germline ends. CDR3 length: 16 residues. Here the CDR3 DNA reads TGCGCCAGCAGCCAAGTGTTTTCAGGGGAAGGGGAAAAACTGTTTTTT. Amino acid sequence: CASSQVFSGEGEKLFF.

The rearrangement joins TRBV27 to TRBJ2-7, with D uncertain. The CDR3 extends over 14 amino acids. CDR1 and CDR2 from the germline V gene are MNHEY and SMNVEV (reference sequence). Trimming pared 0 bases from V and 3 bases from J, leaving 9 bases between. CDR3 sequence reads: CASSLSLAHYEQYF. In nucleotides, the CDR3 is TGTGCCAGCAGTTTATCGCTGGCTCACTACGAGCAGTACTTC.

V usage is TRBV14 and J usage is TRBJ2-5, with 7 bases fitting TRBD1. V shed 0 bases and J 5 bases; nucleotides not matched to a gene: 6. The germline V gene has CDR1 SGHDN and CDR2 FVKESK. The CDR3 extends over 15 amino acids. The CDR3 nucleotides are TGTGCCAGCAGCCAAGAACTAGGGGGCGCGGAGACCCAGTACTTC. Its translation: CASSQELGGAETQYF.

The gene calls are TRBV5-1 and TRBJ1-1, with D possibly matching TRBD1 (6 bases). V lost 4 bases to trimming and J lost 1 base, with 11 bases between them. In germline, CDR1 is SGHRS, CDR2 YFSETQ. The CDR3 is 14 residues long. The CDR3 nucleotides read TGCGCCAGCAGCCAGCTCAGGGGGAACACTGAAGCTTTCTTT. Translated: CASSQLRGNTEAFF.

The chain joins TRBV27 to TRBJ2-2; 12 nucleotides match TRBD2. The CDR3 sequence is 16 residues long. Losses at the gene ends were 5 bases for V and 6 bases for J; bases not matched to a gene: 7. Germline-derived CDR1 and CDR2 are MNHEY and SMNVEV (reference sequence). The CDR3 bases are TGTGCCAGCAGTACACGACTAGCGGGAGTTTCCGGGGAGCTGTTTTTT. Translating it yields CASSTRLAGVSGELFF.

This rearrangement joins TRBV13 to TRBJ2-7, with a possible D match to TRBD1 (6 bases). In germline, CDR1 is PRHDT, CDR2 FYEKMQ (reference sequence). V dropped 2 bases and J dropped 3 bases, with 11 bases sitting between them. The length of the CDR3 is 14 residues. Here the CDR3 reads CASSLTDRYYEQYF. The CDR3 bases are TGTGCCAGCAGCTTAACGGACAGATACTACGAGCAGTACTTC.

This clone was observed a single time. V usage is TRBV5-1 and J usage is TRBJ1-3, with 8 nucleotides matching TRBD1. The CDR3 is 13 residues long. Germline V gene lookup returns CDR1 SGHRS and CDR2 YFSETQ. V shed 4 bases, J shed 4 bases, and the junction held 1 base outside the gene matches. The DNA for the CDR3 is TGCGCCAGCAGCGGGGACAGGGGAAACACCATATATTTT. The encoded protein is CASSGDRGNTIYF.

This clone was detected once. CDR3 amino acids: CASSLVLFGTGTNTGELFF. CDR3 coding DNA: TGTGCCAGCAGCTTAGTTTTATTTGGGACAGGGACGAACACCGGGGAGCTGTTTTTT. This chain uses TRBV11-2 with TRBJ2-2, with 9 nucleotides matching TRBD1. The germline V gene encodes CDR1 SGHAT and CDR2 FQNNGV. This CDR3 region has 19 residues. J lost 0 bases, V lost 1 base, and 9 bases had no gene match.

V gene TRBV2 combines with J gene TRBJ2-6, with D unresolved. This CDR3 is 18 amino acids long. V shed 6 bases and J shed 1 base, with 19 bases lying between them. The V gene's germline CDR1 is SNHLY and CDR2 FYNNEI. CDR3 protein: CASRGDIFSRSGANVLTF. In DNA, the CDR3 is TGTGCCAGCAGGGGTGACATATTCTCCCGTTCTGGGGCCAACGTCCTGACTTTC.

CDR3 in DNA: TGTGCCAGCAGCACCCGTGAAGGGGCGAACTCCTACAATGAGCAGTTCTTC. This translates into CASSTREGANSYNEQFF. This chain connects TRBV14 to TRBJ2-1; D perhaps matches TRBD1 (5 bases). CDR1 SGHDN and CDR2 FVKESK come from the germline V gene. V lost 5 bases and J lost 0, with 17 bases in between. The CDR3 extends over 17 amino acids. The full variable domain, rest sourced from reference TRBV14 and TRBJ2-1, is EAGVTQFPSHSVIEKGQTVTLRCDPISGHDNLYWYRRVMGKEIKFLLHFVKESKQDESGMPNNRFLAERTGGTYSTLKVQPAELEDSGVYFCASSTREGANSYNEQFFGPGTRLTVL.